The text below deals with one T cell receptor beta chain. These data are taken from a study of blood T cell repertoires in COVID-19. Sequenced by immunoSEQ multiplex PCR; TCRdb stores in-frame clones only, minus some. The sample lists tens of thousands of clones; around 89% were seen once. Sequencing was carried out using peripheral blood. The TCR comes from a man between 45 and 60 years old with acute or convalescent COVID-19.

Written as DNA, the CDR3 is TGTGCCAGCTCACCAAATCAGGGGACGGGTAGCAATCAGCCCCAGCATTTT. Residues: CASSPNQGTGSNQPQHF. The chain has TRBV18 and TRBJ1-5, with D tentatively TRBD1 (6 bases). CDR3 length: 17 amino acids. V lost 2 bases and J lost 0, with 14 bases in between. Germline V gene lookup returns CDR1 KGHSH and CDR2 LQKENI.